One sample yielded the 25 T cell receptor beta chains listed below, sequenced in a study of metastatic and nonmetastatic thyroid tumors. Every patient underwent thyroid surgery untreated. With MiXCR, TCRdb reprocessed the PCR reads. The sample records roughly 40,000 clones, about a sixth being singletons. Material: tumor tissue. Receptors originate from a female donor with papillary thyroid cancer or a benign thyroid nodule (not recorded which). Some clones in this sample may be carry-over from other donors' samples.

The sample holds many counts of this clone. V and J are TRBV29-1 and TRBJ1-1; D uncertain. CDR3 length equals 11 residues. V was trimmed by 3 bases and J by 1 base, leaving 3 bases between them. Germline CDR1 SQVTM, CDR2 ANQGSEA. CDR3 sequence reads: CSVDPNTEAFF. The CDR3 nucleotides are TGCAGCGTTGACCCGAACACTGAAGCTTTCTTT.

By proportion, this clone is medium-sized (0.01 to 0.1%). This chain connects TRBV6-5 to TRBJ1-2; 8 nucleotides line up with TRBD1. With 3 bases clipped from V and 4 bases from J, the junction kept 7 bases outside the gene matches. Germline lookup yields CDR1 MNHEY and CDR2 SVGAGI. The CDR3 spans 15 residues. The CDR3 loop is CASSYRRTGTYGYTF. In DNA, the CDR3 is TGTGCCAGCAGTTATAGACGGACAGGGACCTATGGCTACACCTTC.

This clone was seen ten or more times. The CDR3 sequence is CASSPLASPNEQFF. In DNA, the CDR3 is TGTGCCAGCAGCCCCCTAGCATCCCCCAATGAGCAGTTCTTC. This chain connects TRBV5-5 to TRBJ2-1, with TRBD2 as a possible D gene (5 bases). The germline V gene has CDR1 SGHKS and CDR2 YYEKEE (reference sequence). This CDR3 contains 14 residues. The V gene lost 4 bases and the J gene lost 6 bases, with 14 bases spanning the gap.

This clone appeared many times. The gene calls are TRBV24-1 and TRBJ2-7; TRBD2 aligns across 10 bases. The CDR3 sequence is 15 residues long. Trimming removed 3 bases from V and 6 bases from J; junction bases left unmatched: 7. The germline V gene has CDR1 KGHDR and CDR2 SFDVKD. This chain's CDR3 is CATSDPSGSSGEQYF. In DNA, the CDR3 is TGTGCCACCAGTGATCCTAGCGGGAGTTCAGGCGAGCAGTACTTC.

This clone was seen a few times. The V and J genes are TRBV12-3 or TRBV12-4 and TRBJ2-7; 9 nucleotides line up with TRBD1. Unmatched junction bases numbered 6, after V lost 5 bases and J lost 4 bases. The CDR3 totals 14 residues. CDR3 amino acids: CASSAPGTGYEQYF. Here the CDR3 DNA reads TGTGCCAGCAGTGCGCCCGGGACAGGGTACGAGCAGTACTTC.

This clone has ten or more counts. V usage is TRBV7-9 and J usage is TRBJ2-1; D call uncertain. Per germline, CDR1 SEHNR and CDR2 FQNEAQ (reference sequence). The CDR3 runs to 13 residues. With 1 base removed from V and 8 bases from J, the gap between germline ends came to 9 bases. This CDR3 reads CASSLGRVDEQFF. In nucleotides, the CDR3 is TGTGCCAGCAGCTTAGGTAGGGTTGATGAGCAGTTCTTC.

Note on this clone: This may be a read error: a much more frequent sequence differs by one nucleotide. The gene calls are TRBV24-1 and TRBJ2-3; the D is unclear. Germline CDR1 KGHDR, CDR2 SFDVKD. V was trimmed by 6 bases and J by 6 bases, leaving 6 bases between them. CDR3 length equals 11 residues. The CDR3 DNA follows: TGTGCCACCAGTATAGAGGATACGCAGTATTTT. Its translation is CATSIEDTQYF.

This clone occurred a few times. A read error may explain this, as a much larger clone is one base away. The CDR3 sequence is CPSSLANIHEQFF. CDR3 sequence (DNA): TGTCCCAGCAGCTTGGCCAACATCCATGAGCAGTTCTTC. The chain joins TRBV5-6 to TRBJ2-1, with no clear D. The CDR3 consists of 13 residues. Germline assignment: CDR1 SGHDT and CDR2 YYEEEE.

This chain uses TRBV7-9 with TRBJ2-7; D may match TRBD1 or TRBD2 (5 bases each). V lost 10 bases and J 1 base, leaving 14 bases between the germline ends. Per germline, CDR1 SEHNR and CDR2 FQNEAQ (reference sequence). The CDR3 covers 13 residues. This CDR3 reads CAIGPGTSYEQYF. The DNA of the CDR3 is TGTGCCATCGGGCCAGGGACGTCCTACGAGCAGTACTTC. Variable domain in full (rest from reference TRBV7-9 and TRBJ2-7): DTGVSQNPRHKITKRGQNVTFRCDPISEHNRLYWYRQTLGQGPEFLTYFQNEAQLEKSRLLSDRFSAERPKGSFSTLEIQRTEQGDSAMYLCAIGPGTSYEQYFGPGTRLTVT.

The V and J genes are TRBV11-3 and TRBJ1-1; no firm D call. Germline values: CDR1 SGHNT, CDR2 YENEEA. Deletions cut 6 bases from V and 7 bases from J, with 15 bases between. CDR3 size: 13 residues. The CDR3 DNA reads TGTGCCAGCAGTTCCACGTTTACAGTTGAAGCTTTCTTT. Translation gives CASSSTFTVEAFF.

This clone was recorded many times. Distinct nucleotide sequences in the sample also encode this CDR3. The rearrangement uses TRBV10-3 and TRBJ2-4; TRBD2 agrees at 9 bases. Looked up from germline, CDR1 is ENHRY and CDR2 is SYGVKD. The CDR3 contains 17 residues. Trimming cost V 2 bases and J 6 bases; bases outside gene matches: 11. CDR3 sequence reads: CAISESSGSVPLNIQYF. The CDR3, as DNA: TGTGCCATCAGTGAGAGTAGCGGGAGCGTCCCATTAAACATTCAGTACTTC.

This clone occurred a few times. The rearrangement joins TRBV28 to TRBJ1-3; D gene ambiguous. Germline V gene data show CDR1 as MDHEN and CDR2 as SYDVKM. The CDR3 runs 14 residues. V lost 2 bases, J lost 6 bases, and 11 bases lay in between. CDR3 amino acids: CASSLPGPANTIYF. DNA for the CDR3: TGTGCCAGCAGTTTACCTGGGCCCGCAAACACCATATATTTT.

This clone was seen repeatedly, ten times or more. The same CDR3 arises from other DNA sequences in this sample as well. The rearrangement joins TRBV20-1 to TRBJ2-7; weak D call: TRBD1 (5 bases). Germline-derived CDR1 and CDR2 are DFQATT and SNEGSKA (reference sequence). The germline V and J ends were trimmed by 1 base and 3 bases, with 19 bases remaining between them. This CDR3 spans 16 amino acids. The DNA for the CDR3 is TGCAGTGCTAGAGGCTTTGTGGATTCAAGGGGCTACGAGCAGTACTTC. This encodes CSARGFVDSRGYEQYF.

Notes on this clone: A read error may be the cause here, since a much bigger clone is one base away. The chain carries TRBV11-1 and TRBJ2-1; 15 nucleotides align to TRBD2. The CDR3 totals 18 residues. Germline CDR1 and CDR2: SGHAT and FQDESV (reference sequence). CDR3 sequence (DNA): TGTGCCAGCGGCTTACGGACTAGCGGGAGGGGAGCTCGGAATGAGCAGTTCTTC. It translates to CASGLRTSGRGARNEQFF.

This clone was seen a handful of times. One junction end does not reproduce the germline sequence, and a read error may be involved. The gene calls are TRBV6-1 and TRBJ1-1, with TRBD1 matching over 9 bases. CDR1 is MNHNS, CDR2 SASEGT, per germline. CDR3 length: 14 amino acids. The chain's CDR3 is CASSDDRGSYKQYF. CDR3 sequence (DNA): TGTGCCAGCAGTGATGACAGGGGGAGCTACAAGCAGTACTTT.

This clone was counted at least ten times. The CDR3 here is CASRYHEQFF. The DNA for the CDR3 is TGTGCCAGCAGATATCATGAGCAGTTCTTC. J is TRBJ2-1 and V is TRBV12-3 or TRBV12-4; no clear D. The CDR3 spans 10 residues. Trimming removed 6 bases from V and 8 bases from J, with 5 bases in between.

This clone showed up just a few times. One base away lies a much larger clone, so this may be a sequencing read error. V is TRBV11-3 and J is TRBJ2-3; D possibly matches TRBD1 or TRBD2 (6 bases each). The CDR3 totals 15 residues. Trimming pared 5 bases from V and 8 bases from J, leaving 20 bases between. Germline V gives CDR1 SGHNT, CDR2 YENEEA. The CDR3 DNA follows: TGTGCCAGCAGCCGAGGGGGGCCCCAGTGTGGTACGCAGTATTTT. Protein product: CASSRGGPQCGTQYF.

This clone was seen ten or more times. V and J are TRBV15 and TRBJ2-1; the D is unclear. Germline-derived CDR1 and CDR2 are LNHNV and YYDKDF (reference sequence). The CDR3 runs 14 residues. Trimming pared 6 bases from V and 8 bases from J, leaving 17 bases between. The CDR3: CATSPVRWAHEQFF. CDR3 nucleotide sequence: TGTGCCACCAGTCCCGTTAGGTGGGCACATGAGCAGTTCTTC.

The rearrangement links TRBV7-3 to TRBJ2-3; 12 nucleotides align to TRBD2. Trimming at V came to 3 bases and at J to 1 base, leaving 14 bases not matched to a gene. This CDR3 has 20 residues. Germline CDR1 SGHTA, CDR2 FQGTGA. CDR3 protein: CASSFTLRASGRGGTDTQYF. CDR3 bases: TGTGCCAGCAGCTTTACTCTCCGGGCTAGCGGGAGGGGAGGCACAGATACGCAGTATTTT.

This clone was seen repeatedly, ten times or more. The chain carries TRBV28 and TRBJ2-3; D uncertain. The V and J ends lost 3 bases and 1 base respectively, with 17 bases between them. CDR1 MDHEN and CDR2 SYDVKM come from the germline V gene. There are 17 residues in the CDR3. The CDR3 region has the DNA TGTGCCAGCAGTTTCTCCCCGACCGCGACGGGCACAGATACGCAGTATTTT. It is translated as CASSFSPTATGTDTQYF. Supplemented by reference TRBV28 and TRBJ2-3, the full variable domain reads DVKVTQSSRYLVKRTGEKVFLECVQDMDHENMFWYRQDPGLGLRLIYFSYDVKMKEKGDIPEGYSVSREKKERFSLILESASTNQTSMYLCASSFSPTATGTDTQYFGPGTRLTVL.

This clone was recorded at least ten times. The genes are TRBV20-1 and TRBJ2-1, with 13 bases fitting TRBD2. This CDR3 region has 14 residues. The V and J ends lost 6 bases and 5 bases, in that order; junction bases with no gene match: 4. Germline V lookup: CDR1 DFQATT, CDR2 SNEGSKA (reference sequence). CDR3 protein: CSATGLAGDNEQFF. The CDR3, as DNA: TGCAGTGCAACCGGACTAGCGGGAGACAATGAGCAGTTCTTC.

This clone was seen repeatedly, ten times or more. This sequence joins TRBV3-1 and TRBJ2-7, with a tentative D call TRBD1 (5 bases). In germline, CDR1 is LGHDT, CDR2 YNNKEL (reference sequence). The germline V and J ends were trimmed by 1 base and 6 bases, with 16 bases remaining between them. This CDR3 has 15 amino acids. The CDR3 bases are TGTGCCAGCAGCCAAGTAGCAGGGTTTGTGGGCGAGCAGTACTTC. Encoded protein: CASSQVAGFVGEQYF.

A word on this clone: Since a much larger clone is just one base distant, this may be a read error. V usage is TRBV11-2 and J usage is TRBJ2-5; D possibly matches TRBD1 or TRBD2 (5 bases each). Trimming left V 7 bases short and J 5 bases short, with 20 bases between. CDR1 is SGHAT, CDR2 FQNNGV, per germline. The CDR3 extends over 15 amino acids. The CDR3, as DNA: TGTGCCAGCACCACGGGTCCGGGACGCCATGAGACCCAGTACTTC. The encoded protein is CASTTGPGRHETQYF.

At least ten counts were recorded for this clone. CDR3 residues: CASSRTSALNQPQHF. CDR3 nucleotide sequence: TGTGCCAGCAGTCGGACATCGGCCCTCAATCAGCCCCAGCATTTT. The chain recombines TRBV12-3 or TRBV12-4 with TRBJ1-5; TRBD1 is a possible D gene (5 bases). The CDR3 totals 15 residues. The V gene lost 5 bases and the J gene lost 3 bases, with 14 bases spanning the gap.

About this clone itself: One end of the junction varies from germline; a read error may be responsible. The rearrangement uses TRBV6-1 and TRBJ2-3; TRBD2 matches 13 bases. This CDR3 region has 21 residues. Germline lookup yields CDR1 MNHNS and CDR2 SASEGT. CDR3 nucleotide sequence: TGTGCCAGCAGTGAAATCGTCCCCGGACTAGCGGGAGTTGATGGCACATATACGCAGTATTTT. Protein sequence: CASSEIVPGLAGVDGTYTQYF.